The 3 T cell receptor beta chains presented below share a single source sample, sequenced in a study of T-cell reconstitution after alpha-beta-depleted transplantation in children. Molecular barcoding with unique molecular identifiers was used for the TCRbeta library. One entry per CDR3 protein results from TCRdb running MiXCR on the PCR reads. The table shows some 590,000 distinct CDR3 sequences, with roughly 10% occurring only once. Source: PBMCs from the stem cell graft donor, taken from the stem cell graft. These receptors all come from a human donor who donated a stem cell graft to a child with acute myeloid leukemia.

This rearrangement joins TRBV7-2 to TRBJ2-5, with TRBD2 matching over 14 bases. V was clipped by 4 bases and J by 5 bases; unmatched bases: 9. The CDR3 has 17 amino acids. Germline-derived CDR1 and CDR2 are SGHTA and FQGNSA. CDR3 in amino acids: CASSSKKGLAGVETQYF. The CDR3 region has the DNA TGTGCCAGCAGCTCCAAAAAGGGACTAGCGGGAGTGGAGACCCAGTACTTC.

This clonotype was seen a few times. The V call is TRBV6-5, the J call TRBJ1-3; a possible D gene is TRBD1 (6 bases). V lost 6 bases, J lost 2 bases, and 20 bases lay in between. Germline V gives CDR1 MNHEY, CDR2 SVGAGI. The CDR3 runs to 17 residues. The CDR3 is CASRREFGQQPGNTIYF. In DNA form, the CDR3 reads TGTGCCAGCAGGCGCGAGTTCGGACAGCAGCCTGGAAACACCATATATTTT.

This clonotype was seen at least ten times. J is TRBJ2-7 and V is TRBV6-4; unclear D gene. The V and J ends lost 11 bases and 0 bases respectively, with 23 bases between them. The CDR3 spans 16 residues. The germline V gene has CDR1 MRHNA and CDR2 SNTAGT. In DNA form, the CDR3 reads TGTGCCGTAGCTGCTTCGGCTAGTTCGAGCTCCTACGAGCAGTACTTC. It codes for CAVAASASSSSYEQYF.